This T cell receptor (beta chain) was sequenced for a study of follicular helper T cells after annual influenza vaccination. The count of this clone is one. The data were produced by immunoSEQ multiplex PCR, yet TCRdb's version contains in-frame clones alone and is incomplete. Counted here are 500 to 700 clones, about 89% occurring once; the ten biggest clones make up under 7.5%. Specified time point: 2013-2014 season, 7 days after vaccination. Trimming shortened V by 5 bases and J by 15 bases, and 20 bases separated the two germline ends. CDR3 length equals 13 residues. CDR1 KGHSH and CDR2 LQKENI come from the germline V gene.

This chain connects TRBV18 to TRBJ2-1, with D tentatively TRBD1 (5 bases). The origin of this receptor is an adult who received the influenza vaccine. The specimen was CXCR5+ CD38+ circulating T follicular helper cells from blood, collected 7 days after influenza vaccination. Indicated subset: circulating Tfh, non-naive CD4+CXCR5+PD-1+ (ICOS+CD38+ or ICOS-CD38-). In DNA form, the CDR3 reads TGTGCCAGCTCAGATATTGACAGTCCCAAGGTGTTCTTC. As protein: CASSDIDSPKVFF.